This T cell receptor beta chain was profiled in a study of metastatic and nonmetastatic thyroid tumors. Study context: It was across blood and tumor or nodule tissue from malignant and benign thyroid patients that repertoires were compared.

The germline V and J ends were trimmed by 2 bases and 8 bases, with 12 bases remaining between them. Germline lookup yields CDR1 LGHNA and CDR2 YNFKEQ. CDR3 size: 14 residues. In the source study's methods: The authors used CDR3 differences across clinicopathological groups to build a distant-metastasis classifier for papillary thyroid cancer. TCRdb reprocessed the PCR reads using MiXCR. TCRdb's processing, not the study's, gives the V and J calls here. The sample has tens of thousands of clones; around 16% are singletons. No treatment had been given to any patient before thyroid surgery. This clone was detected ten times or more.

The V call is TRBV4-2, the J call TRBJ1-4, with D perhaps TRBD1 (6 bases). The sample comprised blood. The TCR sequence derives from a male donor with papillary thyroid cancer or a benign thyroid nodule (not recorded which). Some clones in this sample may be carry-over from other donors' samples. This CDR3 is CASSQITGSEKLFF. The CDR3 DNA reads TGTGCCAGCAGCCAAATAACAGGGAGCGAAAAACTGTTTTTT.